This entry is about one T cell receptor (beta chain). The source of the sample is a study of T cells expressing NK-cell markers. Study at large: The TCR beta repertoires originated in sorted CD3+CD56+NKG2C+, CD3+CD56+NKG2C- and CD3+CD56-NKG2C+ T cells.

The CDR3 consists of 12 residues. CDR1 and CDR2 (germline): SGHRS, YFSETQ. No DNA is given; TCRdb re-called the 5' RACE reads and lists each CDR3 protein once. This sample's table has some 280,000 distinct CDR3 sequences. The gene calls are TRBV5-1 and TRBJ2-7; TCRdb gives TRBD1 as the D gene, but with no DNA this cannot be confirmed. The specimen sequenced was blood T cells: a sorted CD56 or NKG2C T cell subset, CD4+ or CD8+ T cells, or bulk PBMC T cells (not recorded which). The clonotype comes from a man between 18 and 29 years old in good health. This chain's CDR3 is CASSEDRYEQYF.